This T cell receptor beta chain stems from a study of T-cell memory formation after mild COVID-19. Study observations and caveats: Confirmation of SARS-CoV-2 specificity was lacking for second-wave clones peaking day 37.

Notes on this clonotype: Antigen: not known. At one end, the junction sequence differs from germline, possibly due to a read error.

Germline CDR1 is LGHNA and CDR2 is YNFKEQ. The CDR3 has 14 residues. TCRdb ran MiXCR on the 5' RACE reads and lists one entry per CDR3 protein. The sample holds hundreds of thousands of distinct CDR3 sequences, roughly 20% seen once. The specimen was PBMCs or a T cell subset sorted from them (not recorded which). This chain joins TRBV4-2 and TRBJ1-6, with TRBD1 as a possible D gene (6 bases). The clonotype was recovered from an adult woman who had mild COVID-19 (a few samples of this study predate the infection). Cell type and time point are not known. CDR3 protein: CASSKDGGDSPLHF. The CDR3 region has the DNA TGTGCCAGCAGCAAAGACGGGGGCGATTCACCCCTCCACTTT.